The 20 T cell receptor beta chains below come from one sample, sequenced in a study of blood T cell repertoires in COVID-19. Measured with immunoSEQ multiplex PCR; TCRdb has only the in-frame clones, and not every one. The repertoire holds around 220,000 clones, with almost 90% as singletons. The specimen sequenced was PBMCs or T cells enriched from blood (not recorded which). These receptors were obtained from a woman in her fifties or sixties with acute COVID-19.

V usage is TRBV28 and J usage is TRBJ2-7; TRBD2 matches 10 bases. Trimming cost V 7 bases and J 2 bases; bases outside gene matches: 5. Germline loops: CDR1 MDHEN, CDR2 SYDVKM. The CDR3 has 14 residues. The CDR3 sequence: CASNIAGGTYEQYF. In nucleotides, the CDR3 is TGTGCCAGCAACATAGCGGGAGGCACCTACGAGCAGTACTTC.

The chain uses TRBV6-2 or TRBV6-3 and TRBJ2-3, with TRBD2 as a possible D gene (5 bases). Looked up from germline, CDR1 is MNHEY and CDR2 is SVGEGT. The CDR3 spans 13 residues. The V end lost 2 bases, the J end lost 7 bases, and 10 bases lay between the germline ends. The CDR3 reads CASSYPQRYTQYF. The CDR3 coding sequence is TGTGCCAGCAGTTACCCACAGCGGTATACGCAGTATTTT.

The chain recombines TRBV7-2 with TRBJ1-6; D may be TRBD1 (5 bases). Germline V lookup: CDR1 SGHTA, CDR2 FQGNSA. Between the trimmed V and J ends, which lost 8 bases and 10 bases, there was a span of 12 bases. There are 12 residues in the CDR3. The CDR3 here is CASARGVSPLHF. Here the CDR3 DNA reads TGTGCCAGCGCCCGGGGGGTCTCACCCCTCCACTTT.

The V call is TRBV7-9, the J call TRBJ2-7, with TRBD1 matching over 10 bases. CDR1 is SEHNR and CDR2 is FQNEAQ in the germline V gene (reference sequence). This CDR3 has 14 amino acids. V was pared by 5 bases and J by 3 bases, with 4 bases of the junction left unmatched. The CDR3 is CASSPDRGLYEQYF. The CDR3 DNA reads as TGTGCCAGCAGCCCAGACAGGGGGCTCTACGAGCAGTACTTC.

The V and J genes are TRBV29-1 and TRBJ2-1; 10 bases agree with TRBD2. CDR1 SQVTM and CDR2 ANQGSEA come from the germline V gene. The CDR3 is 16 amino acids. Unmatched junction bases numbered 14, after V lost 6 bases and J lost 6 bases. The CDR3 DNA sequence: TGCAGCGTCGCCTCTAGCGGGAGCCCTCTAGGCAATGAGCAGTTCTTC. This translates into CSVASSGSPLGNEQFF.

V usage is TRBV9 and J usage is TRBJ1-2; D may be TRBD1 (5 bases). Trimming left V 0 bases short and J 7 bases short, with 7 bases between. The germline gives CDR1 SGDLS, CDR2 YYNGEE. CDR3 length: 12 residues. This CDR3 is CASSVAQGGYTF. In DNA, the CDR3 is TGTGCCAGCAGCGTAGCTCAGGGTGGCTACACCTTC. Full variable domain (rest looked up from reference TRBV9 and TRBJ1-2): DSGVTQTPKHLITATGQRVTLRCSPRSGDLSVYWYQQSLDQGLQFLIQYYNGEERAKGNILERFSAQQFPDLHSELNLSSLELGDSALYFCASSVAQGGYTFGSGTRLTVV.

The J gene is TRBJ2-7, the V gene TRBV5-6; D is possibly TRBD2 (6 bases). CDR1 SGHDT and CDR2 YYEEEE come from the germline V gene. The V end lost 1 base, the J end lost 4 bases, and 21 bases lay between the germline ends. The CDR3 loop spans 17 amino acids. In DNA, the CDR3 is TGTGCCAGCAGCTTGTGGGGCACGTCGCGCGGGGCGTACGAGCAGTACTTC. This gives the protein CASSLWGTSRGAYEQYF.

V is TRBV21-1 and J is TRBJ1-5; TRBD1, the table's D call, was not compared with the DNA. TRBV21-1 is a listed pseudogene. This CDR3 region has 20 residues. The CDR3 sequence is CASSKPQVADRGRPGEPQHF. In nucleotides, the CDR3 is TGTGCCAGCAGCAAACCCCAAGTCGCGGACAGGGGGCGTCCAGGTGAGCCCCAGCATTTT.

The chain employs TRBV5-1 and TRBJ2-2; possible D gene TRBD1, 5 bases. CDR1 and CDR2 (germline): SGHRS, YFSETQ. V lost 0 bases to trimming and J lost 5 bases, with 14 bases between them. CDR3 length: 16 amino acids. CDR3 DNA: TGCGCCAGCAGCTTGGTGGCGGACATACCTACCGGGGAGCTGTTTTTT. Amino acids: CASSLVADIPTGELFF.

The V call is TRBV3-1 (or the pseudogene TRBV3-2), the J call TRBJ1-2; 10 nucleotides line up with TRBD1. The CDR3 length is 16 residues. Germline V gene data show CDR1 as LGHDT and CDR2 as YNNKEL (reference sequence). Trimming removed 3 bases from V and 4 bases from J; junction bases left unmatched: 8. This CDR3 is CASSHLTGGDFYGYTF. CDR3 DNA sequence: TGTGCCAGCAGCCACCTGACAGGGGGCGACTTCTATGGCTACACCTTC.

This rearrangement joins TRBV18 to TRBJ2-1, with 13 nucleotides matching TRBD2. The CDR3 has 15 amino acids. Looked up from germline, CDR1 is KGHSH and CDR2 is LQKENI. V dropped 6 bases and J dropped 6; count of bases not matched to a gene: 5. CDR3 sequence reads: CASSQGLAGTNEQFF. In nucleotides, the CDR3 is TGTGCCAGCTCGCAGGGACTAGCGGGAACCAATGAGCAGTTCTTC.

The CDR3 DNA reads TGTGCCAGCAGCCCCCACACGGGGGGCCAGCCCCAGCATTTT. Amino acid sequence: CASSPHTGGQPQHF. The chain carries TRBV7-2 and TRBJ1-5; a possible D gene is TRBD1 (6 bases). Germline CDR1 SGHTA, CDR2 FQGNSA. CDR3 size: 14 residues. Trimming took 5 bases from V and 7 from J, leaving 15 bases between them.

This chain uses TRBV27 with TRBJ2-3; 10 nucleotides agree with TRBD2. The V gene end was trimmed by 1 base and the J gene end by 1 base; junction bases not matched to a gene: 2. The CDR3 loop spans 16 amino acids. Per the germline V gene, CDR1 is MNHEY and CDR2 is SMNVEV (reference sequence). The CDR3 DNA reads TGTGCCAGCAGTTTATGGAGCGGGAGGGGCACAGATACGCAGTATTTT. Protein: CASSLWSGRGTDTQYF.

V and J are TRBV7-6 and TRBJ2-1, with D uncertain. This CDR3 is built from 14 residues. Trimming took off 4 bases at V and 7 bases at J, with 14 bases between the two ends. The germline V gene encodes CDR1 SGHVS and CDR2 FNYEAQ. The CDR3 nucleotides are TGTGCCAGCAGCTCCCCACCTGAGGTGAATGAGCAGTTCTTC. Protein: CASSSPPEVNEQFF.

The chain's CDR3 is CSARLAGTTGELFF. The CDR3 DNA reads TGCAGCGCGAGACTAGCGGGCACGACCGGGGAGCTGTTTTTT. The rearrangement links TRBV29-1 to TRBJ2-2, with 10 bases that match TRBD2. CDR3 size: 14 residues. The V segment lost 7 bases and the J segment 5 bases; nucleotides outside the gene matches: 7. Germline V CDR1 and CDR2: SQVTM, ANQGSEA.

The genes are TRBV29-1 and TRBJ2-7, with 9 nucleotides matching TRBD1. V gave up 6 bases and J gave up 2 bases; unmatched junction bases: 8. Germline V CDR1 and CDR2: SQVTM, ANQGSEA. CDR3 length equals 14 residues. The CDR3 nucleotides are TGCAGCGTCCCTCGGGGGGACAGGGCCTACGAGCAGTACTTC. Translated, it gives CSVPRGDRAYEQYF.

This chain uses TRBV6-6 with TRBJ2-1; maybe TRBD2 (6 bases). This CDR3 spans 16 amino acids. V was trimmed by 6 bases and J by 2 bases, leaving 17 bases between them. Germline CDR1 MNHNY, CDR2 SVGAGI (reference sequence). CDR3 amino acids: CASRGLTDLAYNEQFF. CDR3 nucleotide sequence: TGTGCCAGCAGGGGACTGACTGACTTGGCCTACAATGAGCAGTTCTTC.

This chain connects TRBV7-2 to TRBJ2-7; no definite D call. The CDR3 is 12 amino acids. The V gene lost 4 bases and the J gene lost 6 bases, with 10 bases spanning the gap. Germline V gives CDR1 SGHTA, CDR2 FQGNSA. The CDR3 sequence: CASSSTTLEQYF. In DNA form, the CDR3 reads TGTGCCAGCAGCTCAACGACACTCGAGCAGTACTTC.

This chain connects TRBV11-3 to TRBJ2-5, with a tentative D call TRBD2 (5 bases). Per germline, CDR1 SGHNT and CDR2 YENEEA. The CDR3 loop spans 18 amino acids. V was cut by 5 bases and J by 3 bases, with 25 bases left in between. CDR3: CASSKPGPVKAVEETQYF. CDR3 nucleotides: TGTGCCAGCAGCAAACCAGGTCCTGTAAAAGCGGTTGAAGAGACCCAGTACTTC. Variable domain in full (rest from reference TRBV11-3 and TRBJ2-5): EAGVVQSPRYKIIEKKQPVAFWCNPISGHNTLYWYLQNLGQGPELLIRYENEEAVDDSQLPKDRFSAERLKGVDSTLKIQPAELGDSAVYLCASSKPGPVKAVEETQYFGPGTRLLVL.

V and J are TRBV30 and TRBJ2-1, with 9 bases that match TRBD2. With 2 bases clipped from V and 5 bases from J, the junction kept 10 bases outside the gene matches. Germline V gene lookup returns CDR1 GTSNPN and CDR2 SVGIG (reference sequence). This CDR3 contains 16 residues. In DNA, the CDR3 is TGTGCCTGGAGTCCCCCCGGCGGGAGGGCTGACAATGAGCAGTTCTTC. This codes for CAWSPPGGRADNEQFF.